This T cell receptor beta chain was recovered during a study of T cell responses to AZD1222 COVID-19 vaccine. Study results and caveats: White British donors predominated, females outnumbered males, and clonal diversity was possibly underestimated. Targeting of unmutated variant regions was reportedly seen in nearly half of spike-specific TCRs. None of the repertoires were sampled until the peak T cell response had passed.

About this clone: Its cognate antigen is unknown.

The table came from immunoSEQ multiplex PCR; TCRdb's copy has only in-frame clones and leaves some out. The sample shows about 140,000 clones, just under 95% of them seen only once. V lost 2 bases and J 3 bases, leaving 17 bases between the germline ends. The V gene's germline CDR1 is SGHVT and CDR2 SQSDAQ. CDR3 length: 18 residues. The sequences come from peripheral blood, collected on day 0 of AZD1222 vaccination. This TCR derives from an adult in good health. The chain carries TRBV7-4 and TRBJ1-6, with a tentative D call TRBD1 (5 bases). In DNA, the CDR3 is TGTGCCAGCAGCTTATTAGTGCCAAGCAGGGACTATAATTCACCCCTCCACTTT. This translates into CASSLLVPSRDYNSPLHF. Looking up the rest from reference TRBV7-4 and TRBJ1-6 gives the full variable domain: GAGVSQSPRYKVAKRGRDVALRCDSISGHVTLYWYRQTLGQGSEVLTYSQSDAQRDKSGRPSGRFSAERPERSVSTLKIQRTEQGDSAVYLCASSLLVPSRDYNSPLHFGNGTRLTVT.